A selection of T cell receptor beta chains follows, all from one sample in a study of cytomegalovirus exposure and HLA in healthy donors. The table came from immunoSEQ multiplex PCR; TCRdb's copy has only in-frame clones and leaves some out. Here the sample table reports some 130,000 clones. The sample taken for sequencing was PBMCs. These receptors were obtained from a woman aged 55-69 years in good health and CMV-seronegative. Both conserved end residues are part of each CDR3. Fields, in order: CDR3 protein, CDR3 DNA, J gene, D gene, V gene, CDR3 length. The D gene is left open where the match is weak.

CASSPTGRGSGELFF	TGTGCCAGCAGTCCGACAGGGCGAGGTTCCGGGGAGCTGTTTTTT	TRBJ2-2	TRBD1	TRBV6-1	15
CASSYSLFDGYTF	TGTGCCAGCAGTTACAGCCTGTTTGATGGCTACACCTTC	TRBJ1-2	.	TRBV6-5	13
CASSAGTTHLNEQFF	TGTGCCAGCAGTGCCGGGACTACACACCTCAATGAGCAGTTCTTC	TRBJ2-1	TRBD2	TRBV2	15
CASSPWDRWDTF	TGTGCCAGCAGCCCGTGGGACAGGTGGGACACCTTC	TRBJ1-2	TRBD1	TRBV13	12
CASSDNRDRRLGARLNTGELFF	TGTGCCAGCAGTGACAACCGGGACAGGAGGCTCGGGGCTAGACTTAACACCGGGGAGCTGTTTTTT	TRBJ2-2	TRBD1	TRBV6-4	22
CASSSRPGQSTDTQYF	TGCGCCAGCAGCTCGCGGCCGGGACAGAGCACAGATACGCAGTATTTT	TRBJ2-3	TRBD1	TRBV5-1	16
CASSLSTEAFF	TGTGCCAGCAGTCTTTCCACTGAAGCTTTCTTT	TRBJ1-1	.	TRBV28	11
CASSNRQGAGGTQYF	TGCGCCAGCAGCAATCGACAGGGGGCGGGCGGGACCCAGTACTTC	TRBJ2-5	TRBD1	TRBV5-1	15
CASSLATDTEAFF	TGTGCCAGCAGTTTGGCTACAGACACTGAAGCTTTCTTT	TRBJ1-1	.	TRBV28	13
CASSSTVNYGYTF	TGTGCCAGTAGTTCCACAGTTAACTATGGCTACACCTTC	TRBJ1-2	.	TRBV19	13
CASIILRGADGYTF	TGTGCCAGCATCATACTACGGGGGGCGGATGGCTACACCTTC	TRBJ1-2	.	TRBV6-1	14
CASSESRGPGENSNQPQHF	TGTGCCAGCAGTGAATCCAGGGGGCCCGGAGAAAATAGCAATCAGCCCCAGCATTTT	TRBJ1-5	TRBD1	TRBV6-1	19
CASSQAGTSSYNEQFF	TGTGCCAGCAGCCAAGCAGGTACTAGTTCCTACAATGAGCAGTTCTTC	TRBJ2-1	.	TRBV4-2	16
CASSYGQGAYNEQFF	TGTGCCAGCAGTTACGGACAGGGGGCATACAATGAGCAGTTCTTC	TRBJ2-1	TRBD1	TRBV6-5	15
CASSMRSPRTDTQYF	TGTGCCAGTAGTATGCGTTCTCCCCGCACAGATACGCAGTATTTT	TRBJ2-3	.	TRBV19	15
CASSYSMATGINTGELFF	TGTGCCAGCAGTTACTCGATGGCGACAGGGATCAACACCGGGGAGCTGTTTTTT	TRBJ2-2	TRBD1	TRBV6-7	18
CASSWLQGNTEAFF	TGTGCCAGCAGCTGGTTACAGGGGAACACTGAAGCTTTCTTT	TRBJ1-1	.	TRBV7-8	14
CASGQMSNSFGSYEQYF	TGTGCTAGTGGTCAGATGTCGAACAGCTTCGGCAGCTACGAGCAGTACTTC	TRBJ2-7	.	TRBV12-5	17
CATRATGELFF	TGTGCCACTCGAGCTACCGGGGAGCTGTTTTTT	TRBJ2-2	.	TRBV10-3	11
CASSARQGADTQYF	TGTGCCAGCAGCGCTAGACAGGGGGCAGATACGCAGTATTTT	TRBJ2-3	TRBD1	TRBV7-8	14
CASILAGPYNEQFF	TGTGCCAGCATCCTAGCGGGTCCCTACAATGAGCAGTTCTTC	TRBJ2-1	TRBD2	TRBV28	14
CASSTGTGQQPQHF	TGCGCCAGCAGCACCGGGACAGGGCAACAGCCCCAGCATTTT	TRBJ1-5	TRBD1	TRBV5-1	14
CSAGADTEAFF	TGCAGTGCTGGGGCCGACACTGAAGCTTTCTTT	TRBJ1-1	.	TRBV20-1	11
CASSFLSGYEQYF	TGTGCCAGCAGTTTTTTATCGGGGTACGAGCAGTACTTC	TRBJ2-7	.	TRBV28	13
CASRSSGSSYEQYF	TGTGCCAGTAGGAGTAGCGGGAGCTCCTACGAGCAGTACTTC	TRBJ2-7	TRBD2	TRBV19	14
CASSQARQGVTEAFF	TGCGCCAGCAGCCAAGCCCGGCAGGGGGTGACTGAAGCTTTCTTT	TRBJ1-1	TRBD1	TRBV4-1	15
CASSQGSSGSYEQYF	TGTGCCAGCAGCCAAGGTAGTAGCGGGTCTTACGAGCAGTACTTC	TRBJ2-7	TRBD2	TRBV4-2	15
CSVDLGAYETQYF	TGCAGCGTTGACCTTGGGGCGTATGAGACCCAGTACTTC	TRBJ2-5	.	TRBV29-1	13
CASSTAGGLQETQYF	TGTGCCAGCAGTACCGCAGGGGGCCTGCAAGAGACCCAGTACTTC	TRBJ2-5	TRBD1	TRBV2	15
CACQWKGLAGYNEQFF	TGTGCCTGCCAATGGAAGGGACTAGCGGGATACAATGAGCAGTTCTTC	TRBJ2-1	TRBD2	TRBV30	16
CASSEFRGGHGETQYF	TGTGCCAGCAGTGAGTTTCGAGGGGGCCATGGAGAGACCCAGTACTTC	TRBJ2-5	TRBD1	TRBV6-1	16
CASSSRTGGTGHGYTF	TGCGCCAGCAGCTCTAGGACAGGGGGCACGGGGCATGGCTACACCTTC	TRBJ1-2	TRBD1	TRBV5-1	16
CASRTSGEYEQYF	TGTGCCAGCCGGACTAGCGGGGAGTACGAGCAGTACTTC	TRBJ2-7	TRBD2	TRBV6-1	13
CASSAQPSGIPNEQYF	TGTGCCAGCAGCGCTCAACCTAGCGGCATTCCTAACGAGCAGTACTTC	TRBJ2-7	TRBD2	TRBV9	16
CASSPGGTSGTDTQYF	TGTGCCAGCAGCCCCGGGGGGACTAGCGGCACAGATACGCAGTATTTT	TRBJ2-3	TRBD2	TRBV13	16
CASRETGRGEKLFF	TGTGCCAGCAGGGAAACAGGGAGGGGTGAAAAACTGTTTTTT	TRBJ1-4	.	TRBV6-5	14